This T cell receptor beta chain was captured by sequencing in a study of T cell changes during pregnancy in multiple sclerosis. The germline gives CDR1 SNHLY, CDR2 FYNNEI. This CDR3 is 16 amino acids long. Between the trimmed V and J ends, which lost 6 bases and 2 bases, there was a span of 14 bases. Profiling relied on immunoSEQ multiplex PCR, and the TCRdb table lists in-frame clones only, not all of them. The sample consists of almost 65,000 clones, 92% of them appearing once. This clonotype was sampled from a female donor with multiple sclerosis, enrolled in a pregnancy study. The chain recombines TRBV2 with TRBJ2-6; the D gene is possibly TRBD2 (6 bases). Source: peripheral blood, taken in the first trimester of pregnancy. Here the CDR3 reads CASREGSSPGANVLTF. DNA of the CDR3: TGTGCCAGCAGGGAGGGGTCGAGCCCTGGGGCCAACGTCCTGACTTTC. Variable domain in full (rest from reference TRBV2 and TRBJ2-6): EPEVTQTPSHQVTQMGQEVILRCVPISNHLYFYWYRQILGQKVEFLVSFYNNEISEKSEIFDDQFSVERPDGSNFTLKIRSTKLEDSAMYFCASREGSSPGANVLTFGAGSRLTVL.